This entry describes one T cell receptor (beta chain). Its antigen is unidentified. In terms of origin and age, donors were healthy Caucasian individuals from Russia aged about 6 to 90. There are 15 residues in the CDR3. The V gene's germline CDR1 is SGHVS and CDR2 FQNEAQ. V was cut by 1 base and J by 2 bases, with 9 bases left in between. This record comes from a study of blood T cells in healthy people across ages. Study-level background: Capture by template switching was about one barcoded beta molecule per two T cells. Study-wide findings and caveats: Versus aged donors, long-lived donors had higher diversity and more naive CD4+ cells. A roughly linear fall in TCR beta diversity per million T cells was seen with increasing age.

A second 7 to 11 cycle PCR used barcoded and J-beta primers. TCRdb reprocessed the 5' RACE reads via MiXCR and lists one record per CDR3 protein. This repertoire shows 540,000 or so distinct CDR3 sequences, 25% to 30% found once; its top ten account for approximately 17%. This chain links TRBV7-8 with TRBJ2-1, with D maybe TRBD2 (6 bases). This TCR came from a woman aged 65 to 85 in good health. The sample comprised blood. Here the CDR3 DNA reads TGTGCCAGCAGCTTAGTGGGGGGACCCTACAATGAGCAGTTCTTC. Its protein product is CASSLVGGPYNEQFF.